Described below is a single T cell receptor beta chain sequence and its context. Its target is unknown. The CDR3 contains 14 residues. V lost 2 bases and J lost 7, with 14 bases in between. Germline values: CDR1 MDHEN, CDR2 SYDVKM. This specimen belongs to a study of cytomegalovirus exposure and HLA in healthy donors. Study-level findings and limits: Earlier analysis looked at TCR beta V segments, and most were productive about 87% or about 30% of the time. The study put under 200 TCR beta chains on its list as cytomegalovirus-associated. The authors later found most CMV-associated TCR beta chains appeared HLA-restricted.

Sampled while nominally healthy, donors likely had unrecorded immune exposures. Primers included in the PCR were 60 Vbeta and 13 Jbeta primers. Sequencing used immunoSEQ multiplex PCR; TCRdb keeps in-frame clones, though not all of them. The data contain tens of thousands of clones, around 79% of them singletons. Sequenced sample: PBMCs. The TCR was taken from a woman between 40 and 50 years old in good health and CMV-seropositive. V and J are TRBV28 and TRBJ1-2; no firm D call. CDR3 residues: CASSLVGVSGGYTF. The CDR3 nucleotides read TGTGCCAGCAGTTTAGTCGGGGTATCGGGTGGCTACACCTTC.